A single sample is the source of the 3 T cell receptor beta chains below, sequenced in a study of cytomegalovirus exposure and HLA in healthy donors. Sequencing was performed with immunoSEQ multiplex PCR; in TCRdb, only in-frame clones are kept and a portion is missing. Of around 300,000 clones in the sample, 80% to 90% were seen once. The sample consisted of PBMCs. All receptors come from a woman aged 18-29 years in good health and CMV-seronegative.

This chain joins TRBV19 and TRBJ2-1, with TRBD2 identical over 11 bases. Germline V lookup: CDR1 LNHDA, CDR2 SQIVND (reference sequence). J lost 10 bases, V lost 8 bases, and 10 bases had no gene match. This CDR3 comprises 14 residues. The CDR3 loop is CASAGTSGLSEQFF. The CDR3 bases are TGTGCCAGTGCCGGGACTAGCGGCCTCTCCGAGCAGTTCTTC.

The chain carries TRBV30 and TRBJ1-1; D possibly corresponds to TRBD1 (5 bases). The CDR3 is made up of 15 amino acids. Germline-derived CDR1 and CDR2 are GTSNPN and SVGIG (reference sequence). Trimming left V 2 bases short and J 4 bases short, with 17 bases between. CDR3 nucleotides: TGTGCCTGGAGTAGGCCTTCCCTCGGGGGCACTGAAGCTTTCTTT. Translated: CAWSRPSLGGTEAFF. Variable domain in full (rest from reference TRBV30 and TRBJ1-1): SQTIHQWPATLVQPVGSPLSLECTVEGTSNPNLYWYRQAAGRGLQLLFYSVGIGQISSEVPQNLSASRPQDRQFILSSKKLLLSDSGFYLCAWSRPSLGGTEAFFGQGTRLTVV.

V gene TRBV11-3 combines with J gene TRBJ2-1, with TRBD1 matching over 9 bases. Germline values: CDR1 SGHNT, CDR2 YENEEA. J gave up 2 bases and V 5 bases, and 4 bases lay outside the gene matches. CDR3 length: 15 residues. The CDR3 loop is CASSGGQGAYNEQFF. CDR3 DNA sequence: TGTGCCAGCAGCGGGGGACAGGGCGCCTACAATGAGCAGTTCTTC. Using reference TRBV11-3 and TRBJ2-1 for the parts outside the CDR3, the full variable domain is EAGVVQSPRYKIIEKKQPVAFWCNPISGHNTLYWYLQNLGQGPELLIRYENEEAVDDSQLPKDRFSAERLKGVDSTLKIQPAELGDSAVYLCASSGGQGAYNEQFFGPGTRLTVL.